Reported below is one TCR beta chain. Time point meaning: peripheral blood 6 weeks after treatment start. The CDR3 length is 15 residues. Trimming took 3 bases from V and 3 from J; bases not matched to a gene: 6. CDR1 is MDHEN and CDR2 is SYDVKM in the germline V gene. This sample is drawn from a study of PD-L1 blockade in urothelial cancer. About the study: The study recovered a median of about 140,000 T cells per blood sample.

Each PCR contained spiked-in synthetic TCR analog templates. Sequenced by immunoSEQ multiplex PCR; TCRdb stores in-frame clones only, minus some. The table records fewer than 90,000 clones, 91% of them present only once. The sequence came from a woman at least 80 years old with urothelial cancer. The J gene is TRBJ1-1, the V gene TRBV28; 8 bases map to TRBD1. The sequenced sample was PBMCs, obtained around atezolizumab (anti-PD-L1) treatment. The CDR3 DNA reads as TGTGCCAGCAGTTTCGGGCAGGGGGCGCACACTGAAGCTTTCTTT. Translation gives CASSFGQGAHTEAFF.